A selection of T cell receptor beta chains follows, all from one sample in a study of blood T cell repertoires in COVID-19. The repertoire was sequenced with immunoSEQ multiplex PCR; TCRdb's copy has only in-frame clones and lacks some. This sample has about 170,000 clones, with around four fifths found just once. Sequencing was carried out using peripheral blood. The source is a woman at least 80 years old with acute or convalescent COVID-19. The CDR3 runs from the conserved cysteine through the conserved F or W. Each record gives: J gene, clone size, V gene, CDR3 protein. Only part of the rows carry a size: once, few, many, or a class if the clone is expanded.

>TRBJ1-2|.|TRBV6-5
CASSPTGEVRYGYTF
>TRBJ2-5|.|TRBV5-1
CASSLGGTTQETQYF
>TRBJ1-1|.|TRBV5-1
CASSPGSRGMNTEAFF
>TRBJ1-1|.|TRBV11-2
CASSLHPQTEAFF
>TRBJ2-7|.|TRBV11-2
CASSLGTNHRSVNEQYF
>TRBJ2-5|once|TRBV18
CASSPPSRTAGETQYF
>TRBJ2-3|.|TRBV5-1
CASSLGGRYTDTQYF
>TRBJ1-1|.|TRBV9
CASSAGMNTEAFF
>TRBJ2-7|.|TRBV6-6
CASSPRGFEQYF
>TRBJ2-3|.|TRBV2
CASSISEDTQYF
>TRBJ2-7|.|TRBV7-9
CASSSKLAGDSYLGYEQYF
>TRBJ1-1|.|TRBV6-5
CASMFARVTEAFF
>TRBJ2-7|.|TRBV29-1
CSVALLPGTGNEQYF
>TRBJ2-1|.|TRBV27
CASSLSGLAGGPYNEQFF
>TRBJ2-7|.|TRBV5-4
CASSPGGSGPSYEQYF
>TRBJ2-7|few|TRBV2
CASSREGSYEQYF
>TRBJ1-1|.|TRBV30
CAWSVSRGLNTEAFF
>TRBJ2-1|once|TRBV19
CASSDRGLYNEQFF
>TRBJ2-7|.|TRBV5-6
CASSLAAQGVYEQYF
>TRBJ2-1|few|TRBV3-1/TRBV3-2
CASSLFLAGVRFF
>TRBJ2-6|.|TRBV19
CASSIILHRGRAVSGANVLTF
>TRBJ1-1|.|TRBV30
CAWSGSGTEAFF
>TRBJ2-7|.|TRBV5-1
CASSLASGNRGYEQYF
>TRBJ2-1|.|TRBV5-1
CASKEGGGYNEQFF
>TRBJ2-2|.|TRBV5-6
CASSLAATVNTGELFF
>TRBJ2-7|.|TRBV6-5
CASSSRTSGIYEQYF
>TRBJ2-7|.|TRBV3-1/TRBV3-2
CASSQTGGRWGQYF
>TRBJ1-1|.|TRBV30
CAWKNTGTMNTEAFF
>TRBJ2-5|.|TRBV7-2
CASSLVWLAGQETQYF
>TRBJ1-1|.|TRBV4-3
CASSQAYLNTEAFF
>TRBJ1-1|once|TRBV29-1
CSVTRVNTEAFF
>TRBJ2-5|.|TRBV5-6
CASSSRGTSLQETQYF
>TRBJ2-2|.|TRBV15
CATGLAGAGTGELFF
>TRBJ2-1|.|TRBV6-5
CASSYIGRDEQFF
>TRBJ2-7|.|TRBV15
CATSRDMLTRGQGAGEQYF
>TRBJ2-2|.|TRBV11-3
CASSLGTSGELFF
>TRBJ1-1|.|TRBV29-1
CSVGPIGQGSTEAFF
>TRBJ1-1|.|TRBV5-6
CASSADRAEAFF
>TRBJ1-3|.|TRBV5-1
CASSPPGNSGNTIYF
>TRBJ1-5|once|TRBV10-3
CAISESTGNNQPQHF
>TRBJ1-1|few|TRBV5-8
CASSPTGTEAFF